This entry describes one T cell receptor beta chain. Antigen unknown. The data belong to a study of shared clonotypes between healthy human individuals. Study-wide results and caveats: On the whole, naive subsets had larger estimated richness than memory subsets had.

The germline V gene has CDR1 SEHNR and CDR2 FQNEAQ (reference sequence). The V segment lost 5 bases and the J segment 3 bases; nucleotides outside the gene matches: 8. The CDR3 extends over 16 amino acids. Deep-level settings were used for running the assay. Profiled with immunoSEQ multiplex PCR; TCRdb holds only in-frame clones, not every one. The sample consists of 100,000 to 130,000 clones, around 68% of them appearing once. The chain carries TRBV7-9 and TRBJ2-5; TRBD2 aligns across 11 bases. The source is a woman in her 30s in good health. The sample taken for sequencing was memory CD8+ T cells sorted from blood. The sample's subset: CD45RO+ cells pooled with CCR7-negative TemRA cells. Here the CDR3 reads CASSAGGSGREETQYF. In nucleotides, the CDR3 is TGTGCCAGCAGCGCCGGTGGTAGCGGGAGGGAAGAGACCCAGTACTTC.